This TCR beta chain was captured in a study of shared clonotypes between healthy human individuals. Broader study findings: Richness estimates generally favored naive over memory subsets.

This CDR3 is 14 amino acids long. Germline CDR1 is MDHEN and CDR2 is SYDVKM. Trimming stripped 6 bases from V and 8 bases from J, with 17 bases between. Terminally differentiated effector memory CD45RA+ cells were excluded from the naive CD8 cells, which were CD45RO-negative and positively selected for CCR7. The donors, all of them Caucasian adults, lived in Nashville, Tennessee. Method: immunoSEQ multiplex PCR; TCRdb's copy keeps in-frame clones and lacks some. This table has about 2.1 million clones, 93% appearing once. Worth noting for this clone: Its target is unknown.

The sequencing input was naive CD8+ T cells from PBMCs. The TCR originated in a man aged 18 to 29 in good health. Some clones in this sample may be carry-over from other donors' samples. The chain recombines TRBV28 with TRBJ2-1, with D tentatively TRBD2 (7 bases). CDR3 sequence (DNA): TGTGCCAGCAGCCCCGGGGGGCTACTCCATGAGCAGTTCTTC. Its translation: CASSPGGLLHEQFF.